Each of the 24 T cell receptor beta chains below was sequenced from the same sample in a study of identical twins listed by TCRdb under 2016. The library was made by 5' RACE. Sequencing used an Illumina HiSeq 2000. TCRdb reanalyzed the raw reads on its own, using fastp at Q25 for trimming and MiXCR for clone calling, and kept in-frame beta chains. Rows merge per CDR3 protein into single entries with the most common DNA and genes. This sample comprises 400,000 to 500,000 distinct CDR3 sequences, under 20% of them detected only once. 9% to 15% of the sample rests with the top ten. Sequencing was carried out using naive T cells sorted from blood. The cell subset or site label corresponds to: cells isolated with a human naive T-cell isolation kit. Receptors were obtained from a man in his fifties or sixties in good health.

The table lists this clonotype with many counts. The rearrangement links TRBV29-1 to TRBJ2-7; 7 positions agree with TRBD1. CDR1 SQVTM and CDR2 ANQGSEA come from the germline V gene. V lost 6 bases and J lost 1; bases outside the gene matches: 6. CDR3 size: 13 residues. CDR3 residues: CSVVGQRSYEQYF. The CDR3 DNA reads as TGCAGCGTAGTGGGACAGCGATCCTACGAGCAGTACTTC.

This clonotype was seen only once. This rearrangement joins TRBV7-2 to TRBJ1-1; D not certain. V was trimmed by 2 bases and J by 8 bases, leaving 9 bases between them. Germline V lookup: CDR1 SGHTA, CDR2 FQGNSA. This CDR3 has 12 residues. The CDR3 bases are TGTGCCAGCAGCTTAATGATCCCGGAAGCTTTCTTT. Protein: CASSLMIPEAFF. The complete variable domain, with remaining parts taken from reference TRBV7-2 and TRBJ1-1, reads GAGVSQSPSNKVTEKGKDVELRCDPISGHTALYWYRQSLGQGLEFLIYFQGNSAPDKSGLPSDRFSAERTGGSVSTLTIQRTQQEDSAVYLCASSLMIPEAFFGQGTRLTVV.

In this sample, this clonotype turned up a few times. The chain is built from TRBV12-3 or TRBV12-4 and TRBJ2-7, with D maybe TRBD2 (6 bases). The CDR3 contains 10 residues. V was cut by 8 bases and J by 4 bases, with 6 bases left in between. This chain's CDR3 is CASGTYEQYF. The CDR3, as DNA: TGTGCCAGCGGGACTTACGAGCAGTACTTC.

This chain uses TRBV29-1 with TRBJ2-3; 12 positions match TRBD1. The CDR3 length is 15 residues. Germline V gives CDR1 SQVTM, CDR2 ANQGSEA. The V gene end was trimmed by 4 bases and the J gene end by 5 bases; junction bases not matched to a gene: 7. The CDR3 coding sequence is TGCAGCGTTGTGGGGACAGGGGGCGAAGTAGATACGCAGTATTTT. It specifies CSVVGTGGEVDTQYF.

The chain recombines TRBV6-5 with TRBJ2-5; D assignment may be TRBD1 or TRBD2 (5 bases each). Germline V lookup: CDR1 MNHEY, CDR2 SVGAGI. Trimming cost V 0 bases and J 5 bases, with 13 bases left between them. The CDR3 is 15 amino acids. The CDR3 DNA reads TGTGCCAGCAGTTACTCTTTGGGCAGGGAGGAGACCCAGTACTTC. Translated, it gives CASSYSLGREETQYF.

This clonotype was detected only a few times. The genes are TRBV9 and TRBJ2-7; 14 bases line up with TRBD2. CDR3 size: 14 residues. V shed 4 bases and J 5 bases; nucleotides not matched to a gene: 2. Germline CDR1 and CDR2: SGDLS and YYNGEE. The CDR3 nucleotides read TGTGCCAGCAGCCCGGGACTAGCGGGAGACGAGCAGTACTTC. Protein product: CASSPGLAGDEQYF.

V and J are TRBV6-2 or TRBV6-3 and TRBJ2-6; 8 nucleotides agree with TRBD1. Germline trimming cut 2 bases from V and 2 bases from J; bases unmatched to any gene: 14. The CDR3 contains 20 residues. In germline, CDR1 is MNHEY, CDR2 SVGEGT. The CDR3 DNA is TGTGCCAGCAGTTACCCGAAGGACAGGGTGGTATTGGCTGGGGCCAACGTCCTGACTTTC. Translation gives CASSYPKDRVVLAGANVLTF.

This chain uses TRBV28 with TRBJ2-1; 7 bases match TRBD1. The CDR3 totals 14 residues. Trimming at V came to 5 bases and at J to 9 bases, leaving 10 bases not matched to a gene. Germline V gene sequence: CDR1 MDHEN, CDR2 SYDVKM. CDR3 residues: CASSILNQGVEQFF. The CDR3 DNA reads as TGTGCCAGCAGTATCCTAAACCAGGGGGTTGAGCAGTTCTTC.

This clonotype appeared many times. This chain links TRBV5-1 with TRBJ2-2; D might be TRBD1 (5 bases). Trimming left V 3 bases short and J 6 bases short, with 15 bases between. This CDR3 is built from 15 residues. Germline CDR1 is SGHRS and CDR2 is YFSETQ. Here the CDR3 reads CASSSRAKTSGELFF. CDR3 bases: TGCGCCAGCAGCTCCAGGGCGAAAACTTCCGGGGAGCTGTTTTTT.

This clonotype was observed a handful of times. This chain uses TRBV11-1 with TRBJ2-3; tentative D call: TRBD2 (7 bases). V was pared by 5 bases and J by 0 bases, with 15 bases between. Per the germline V gene, CDR1 is SGHAT and CDR2 is FQDESV (reference sequence). This CDR3 is built from 16 residues. The CDR3 reads CASSPRGGTSTDTQYF. In DNA, the CDR3 is TGTGCCAGCAGCCCTAGGGGGGGGACCAGCACAGATACGCAGTATTTT.

This clonotype showed up just a few times. In DNA, the CDR3 is TGCAGTGCCGCTATGGGCTCTGGAAACACCATATATTTT. Its translation is CSAAMGSGNTIYF. The V and J genes are TRBV20-1 and TRBJ1-3; no clear D. Trimming removed 6 bases at V and 0 bases at J, with 9 bases between. Germline assignment: CDR1 DFQATT and CDR2 SNEGSKA (reference sequence). This CDR3 region has 13 residues.

This clonotype showed up many times. The V and J genes are TRBV4-1 and TRBJ2-1, with D perhaps TRBD2 (5 bases). This CDR3 has 15 residues. Trimming cost V 0 bases and J 9 bases, with 15 bases left between them. CDR1 MGHRA and CDR2 YSYEKL come from the germline V gene. The CDR3 sequence: CASSQEGGLGSEQFF. CDR3 coding DNA: TGCGCCAGCAGCCAAGAAGGCGGGTTAGGGAGTGAGCAGTTCTTC.

The sample holds a few counts of this clonotype. The V gene is TRBV4-3, the J gene TRBJ2-3, with D unclear. This CDR3 comprises 13 residues. CDR1 is LGHNA, CDR2 YSLEER, per germline. The V end was cut by 1 base, the J end by 5 bases, with 7 bases between. The CDR3 here is CASSQVNLDTQYF. In nucleotides, the CDR3 is TGCGCCAGCAGCCAAGTTAACTTAGATACGCAGTATTTT.

The chain combines TRBV11-2 with TRBJ2-5; D is ambiguous. The CDR3 extends over 12 amino acids. Trimming left V 5 bases short and J 4 bases short, with 8 bases between. Germline V gene data show CDR1 as SGHAT and CDR2 as FQNNGV. The DNA of the CDR3 is TGTGCCAGCAGCCGCAATGGAGAGACCCAGTACTTC. Its protein product is CASSRNGETQYF.

The genes are TRBV6-5 and TRBJ2-7, with D unresolved. This CDR3 contains 14 residues. The germline CDR1 and CDR2 sequences are MNHEY and SVGAGI. V was clipped by 0 bases and J by 1 base, with 7 bases between them. The chain's CDR3 is CASSYSPPSYEQYF. In nucleotides, the CDR3 is TGTGCCAGCAGTTACTCACCGCCGTCCTACGAGCAGTACTTC.

This chain connects TRBV19 to TRBJ2-7; 7 bases are shared with TRBD1. The V segment lost 3 bases and the J segment 1 base; nucleotides outside the gene matches: 12. The CDR3 is made up of 17 amino acids. Germline values: CDR1 LNHDA, CDR2 SQIVND (reference sequence). The CDR3 region is CASSIAGTEGDSYEQYF. The CDR3 coding sequence is TGTGCCAGTAGTATCGCCGGGACAGAGGGGGATTCCTACGAGCAGTACTTC.

CDR3 sequence: CASSQGEQRNTEAFF. The CDR3 DNA sequence: TGTGCCAGCAGCCAAGGGGAACAGAGGAACACTGAAGCTTTCTTT. The V and J genes are TRBV14 and TRBJ1-1; D not certain. The germline V gene encodes CDR1 SGHDN and CDR2 FVKESK. The CDR3 has 15 residues. V was trimmed by 1 base and J by 1 base, leaving 10 bases between them.

V is TRBV6-5 and J is TRBJ2-2; tentatively, D is TRBD1 (6 bases). Deletions cut 4 bases from V and 1 base from J, with 19 bases between. The CDR3 covers 18 residues. Germline V gene lookup returns CDR1 MNHEY and CDR2 SVGAGI. The CDR3 DNA follows: TGTGCCAGCAGTTCTCCCTTCGGACAGTCAAAGAACACCGGGGAGCTGTTTTTT. This gives the protein CASSSPFGQSKNTGELFF.

This clonotype was detected ten times or more. The genes are TRBV5-5 and TRBJ2-4; weak D call: TRBD1 (6 bases). CDR3 length: 14 residues. The V end was cut by 0 bases, the J end by 8 bases, with 12 bases between. CDR1 and CDR2 from the germline V gene are SGHKS and YYEKEE (reference sequence). The CDR3 spells CASSLAQGMDIQYF. Here the CDR3 DNA reads TGTGCCAGCAGCTTGGCACAGGGAATGGACATTCAGTACTTC.

The rearrangement uses TRBV29-1 and TRBJ1-1; 9 nucleotides match TRBD1. The trim removed 4 bases at V and 1 base at J, leaving 4 bases unmatched. The length of the CDR3 is 14 residues. The germline CDR1 and CDR2 sequences are SQVTM and ANQGSEA. DNA for the CDR3: TGCAGCGTTGTAGGGACAGGGTGGAACACTGAAGCTTTCTTT. Residues: CSVVGTGWNTEAFF.

The sample holds many counts of this clonotype. The V call is TRBV12-3 or TRBV12-4, the J call TRBJ2-1; maybe TRBD2 (5 bases). V lost 5 bases to trimming and J lost 2 bases, with 10 bases between them. This CDR3 is built from 14 residues. The CDR3 DNA reads as TGTGCCAGCAGTGGACGGGGTACCTACAATGAGCAGTTCTTC. Translating it yields CASSGRGTYNEQFF.

This clonotype was detected only a few times. V gene TRBV12-3 or TRBV12-4 combines with J gene TRBJ2-7; 10 bases align to TRBD1. The CDR3 has 15 residues. V shed 5 bases, J shed 2 bases, and the junction held 6 bases outside the gene matches. CDR3 sequence: CASSTGQGGTYEQYF. The DNA of the CDR3 is TGTGCCAGCAGTACCGGACAGGGGGGGACCTACGAGCAGTACTTC.

This chain links TRBV15 with TRBJ1-2; no definite D call. This CDR3 has 13 residues. Between the trimmed V and J ends, which lost 0 bases and 8 bases, there was a span of 10 bases. Germline V gene lookup returns CDR1 LNHNV and CDR2 YYDKDF (reference sequence). DNA for the CDR3: TGTGCCACCAGCAGAGAACCTACCCTAGGCTACACCTTC. Protein: CATSREPTLGYTF.

The table lists this clonotype with many counts. The chain links TRBV18 to TRBJ2-2; 10 bases align to TRBD2. This CDR3 region has 16 residues. The J segment lost 5 bases and the V segment lost 0 bases, leaving 3 bases of the junction unmatched. Germline-derived CDR1 and CDR2 are KGHSH and LQKENI. CDR3 loop: CASSPPSGRSTGELFF. CDR3 bases: TGTGCCAGCTCACCACCTAGCGGGAGGAGTACCGGGGAGCTGTTTTTT.